Each of the 22 T cell receptor beta chains below was sequenced from the same sample in a study of spatial heterogeneity in lung cancer. Time point given: blood at routine non-recurrence follow-up after resection. TCRdb fed the 5' RACE reads into MiXCR, producing one record per CDR3 protein. The sample records about 120,000 distinct CDR3 sequences, 9.5% to 14% being singletons. Sample: PBMCs, taken at follow-up. Receptors were obtained from a female donor with early-stage non-small cell lung cancer.

The sample holds a few counts of this clonotype. The rearrangement links TRBV20-1 to TRBJ1-1, with D unresolved. This CDR3 is 13 amino acids long. Trimming removed 6 bases from V and 3 bases from J, with 14 bases in between. Germline lookup yields CDR1 DFQATT and CDR2 SNEGSKA (reference sequence). The CDR3 is CSAPQSWDTEAFF. In DNA form, the CDR3 reads TGCAGTGCCCCCCAAAGTTGGGACACTGAAGCTTTCTTT.

There are a few counts of this clonotype. The V and J genes are TRBV28 and TRBJ2-4; weak D call: TRBD1 (6 bases). Germline V gene sequence: CDR1 MDHEN, CDR2 SYDVKM. Trimming removed 5 bases at V and 5 bases at J, with 13 bases between. The CDR3 contains 14 residues. For the CDR3, the DNA is TGTGCCAGCAGTAGGAGCAGGGGACAAAACATTCAGTACTTC. It yields the protein CASSRSRGQNIQYF.

The V and J genes are TRBV2 and TRBJ2-7; 11 nucleotides match TRBD1. The J segment lost 1 base and the V segment lost 7 bases, leaving 3 bases of the junction unmatched. The CDR3 is made up of 14 amino acids. Germline loops: CDR1 SNHLY, CDR2 FYNNEI. The CDR3 protein is CASIRDRGSYEQYV. CDR3 DNA sequence: TGTGCCAGCATCCGGGACAGGGGGTCCTACGAGCAGTACGTC.

CDR3 DNA: TGTGCCAGCAGTTTTAACAGAGTATATAGCAATCAGCCCCAGCATTTT. As protein: CASSFNRVYSNQPQHF. The gene calls are TRBV12-3 or TRBV12-4 and TRBJ1-5; D is uncertain. The CDR3 length is 16 residues. V lost 3 bases, J lost 0 bases, and 12 bases lay in between.

The genes are TRBV14 and TRBJ2-5; D is undetermined. The V end lost 1 base, the J end lost 5 bases, and 11 bases lay between the germline ends. Germline CDR1 SGHDN, CDR2 FVKESK. The CDR3 contains 14 residues. CDR3 sequence: CASSQVSSMETQYF. The CDR3 coding sequence is TGTGCCAGCAGCCAAGTATCATCTATGGAGACCCAGTACTTC.

J is TRBJ2-5 and V is TRBV11-2; D not certain. Trimming took off 5 bases at V and 2 bases at J, with 9 bases between the two ends. Per the germline V gene, CDR1 is SGHAT and CDR2 is FQNNGV. The CDR3 covers 13 residues. Here the CDR3 reads CASSPISQETQYF. The CDR3 DNA sequence: TGTGCCAGCAGCCCAATCAGTCAAGAGACCCAGTACTTC.

The chain employs TRBV11-2 and TRBJ2-1; D remains unclear. V shed 5 bases and J shed 4 bases, with 6 bases lying between them. The V gene's germline CDR1 is SGHAT and CDR2 FQNNGV. The CDR3 is 12 amino acids. The CDR3: CASSEPYNEQFF. CDR3 coding DNA: TGTGCCAGCAGCGAACCATACAATGAGCAGTTCTTC.

The CDR3 protein is CASSETGVIDTQYF. As DNA, the CDR3 is TGTGCCAGTAGCGAGACAGGGGTAATCGATACGCAGTATTTT. The chain combines TRBV19 with TRBJ2-3; TRBD1 matches at 8 bases. The ends lost 6 bases at V and 6 bases at J; junction bases unmatched: 8. The CDR3 has 14 amino acids. The germline V gene has CDR1 LNHDA and CDR2 SQIVND (reference sequence).

The chain has TRBV6-5 and TRBJ1-5; D is ambiguous. Germline values: CDR1 MNHEY, CDR2 SVGAGI. V lost 5 bases and J 2 bases, leaving 16 bases between the germline ends. The CDR3 consists of 16 residues. Here the CDR3 DNA reads TGTGCCAGCAGTCCCTACTCCCGGGGTGGCAATCAGCCCCAGCATTTT. Translating gives CASSPYSRGGNQPQHF.

This clonotype was seen more than once but under ten times. The chain is built from TRBV11-3 and TRBJ1-1, with D perhaps TRBD1 (5 bases). The V end was cut by 1 base, the J end by 4 bases, with 13 bases between. This CDR3 comprises 15 residues. Per the germline V gene, CDR1 is SGHNT and CDR2 is YENEEA. CDR3 in amino acids: CASSLGGRDGTEAFF. CDR3 sequence (DNA): TGTGCCAGCAGCTTAGGGGGCAGGGACGGCACTGAAGCTTTCTTT. Full variable domain (remainder filled in from reference TRBV11-3 and TRBJ1-1): EAGVVQSPRYKIIEKKQPVAFWCNPISGHNTLYWYLQNLGQGPELLIRYENEEAVDDSQLPKDRFSAERLKGVDSTLKIQPAELGDSAVYLCASSLGGRDGTEAFFGQGTRLTVV.

This clonotype has at least ten counts. The J gene is TRBJ2-1, the V gene TRBV6-2 or TRBV6-3; the D gene is possibly TRBD1 (6 bases). The germline gives CDR1 MNHEY, CDR2 SVGEGT. V lost 6 bases and J lost 8, with 23 bases in between. This CDR3 contains 16 residues. In DNA form, the CDR3 reads TGTGCCAGCAGCATAGCCGGGCCCAGGGGAGCGCATGAGCAGTTCTTC. Its protein is CASSIAGPRGAHEQFF.

Only a few counts were recorded for this clonotype. The chain recombines TRBV12-3 or TRBV12-4 with TRBJ2-1, with 8 bases aligning to TRBD2. CDR3 length: 15 amino acids. Unmatched junction bases numbered 8, after V lost 5 bases and J lost 5 bases. The CDR3 DNA is TGTGCCAGCAGTCCTCCAACAGCGGGAGACAATGAGCAGTTCTTC. Protein product: CASSPPTAGDNEQFF.

The rearrangement uses TRBV28 and TRBJ2-3; 10 positions match TRBD2. J was trimmed by 7 bases and V by 2 bases; bases with no gene match: 6. CDR1 and CDR2 (germline): MDHEN, SYDVKM. The CDR3 is 15 amino acids. The chain's CDR3 is CASSLPSGSFYTQYF. The CDR3 DNA is TGTGCCAGCAGTTTACCTAGCGGGAGTTTTTATACGCAGTATTTT.

The V call is TRBV30, the J call TRBJ1-1, with 10 bases fitting TRBD1. The length of the CDR3 is 13 residues. Looked up from germline, CDR1 is GTSNPN and CDR2 is SVGIG (reference sequence). The V segment lost 5 bases and the J segment 4 bases; nucleotides outside the gene matches: 4. The CDR3 DNA follows: TGTGCCTGGGGGACAGGGGTGAGCACTGAAGCTTTCTTT. Protein: CAWGTGVSTEAFF.

This clonotype was found a few times. The V and J genes are TRBV6-5 and TRBJ1-1, with 7 bases that match TRBD1. Germline trimming cut 4 bases from V and 7 bases from J; bases unmatched to any gene: 12. Germline CDR1 and CDR2: MNHEY and SVGAGI. CDR3 length: 15 residues. The CDR3 here is CASSLTGASFIEAFF. CDR3 DNA: TGTGCCAGCAGTTTAACAGGGGCCTCGTTTATTGAAGCTTTCTTT.

This clonotype was counted ten times or more. The V and J genes are TRBV5-4 and TRBJ2-5; 10 bases are shared with TRBD1. J was trimmed by 2 bases and V by 0 bases; bases with no gene match: 4. This CDR3 has 16 amino acids. The germline V gene encodes CDR1 SGHNT and CDR2 YYREEE (reference sequence). The CDR3 DNA is TGTGCCAGCAGCTTGGGGCCGGGACAGGGGCAAGAGACCCAGTACTTC. It is translated as CASSLGPGQGQETQYF.

At least ten counts were recorded for this clonotype. The chain combines TRBV5-4 with TRBJ2-7; tentatively, D is TRBD2 (5 bases). V was cut by 3 bases and J by 2 bases, with 15 bases left in between. Germline V gives CDR1 SGHNT, CDR2 YYREEE (reference sequence). The CDR3 extends over 15 amino acids. This CDR3 reads CASSSEGRVAYEQYF. DNA of the CDR3: TGTGCCAGCAGCTCCGAGGGTCGGGTTGCCTACGAGCAGTACTTC. Drawing the rest from reference TRBV5-4 and TRBJ2-7, the complete variable domain is ETGVTQSPTHLIKTRGQQVTLRCSSQSGHNTVSWYQQALGQGPQFIFQYYREEENGRGNFPPRFSGLQFPNYSSELNVNALELDDSALYLCASSSEGRVAYEQYFGPGTRLTVT.

The chain couples TRBV7-9 to TRBJ2-1, with 9 bases lining up with TRBD2. This CDR3 spans 14 amino acids. Unmatched junction bases numbered 9, after V lost 5 bases and J lost 10 bases. The germline CDR1 and CDR2 sequences are SEHNR and FQNEAQ (reference sequence). The CDR3 is CASSKEGLASEQFF. CDR3 nucleotides: TGTGCCAGCAGCAAAGAGGGACTAGCCAGCGAGCAGTTCTTC.

This clonotype ranks as medium-sized. The rearrangement joins TRBV28 to TRBJ2-3, with D possibly being TRBD2 (5 bases). The CDR3 runs 15 residues. V was shortened by 3 bases and J by 1 base, with 11 bases between the two germline ends. The germline gives CDR1 MDHEN, CDR2 SYDVKM. The CDR3 bases are TGTGCCAGCAGTTTCTTGGGGAGTGGCACAGATACGCAGTATTTT. Translating gives CASSFLGSGTDTQYF.

This clonotype was counted many times. The junction differs from germline at one of its ends, possibly a read error. The chain couples TRBV29-1 to TRBJ1-1; TRBD1 matches 8 bases. The CDR3 contains 12 residues. Looked up from germline, CDR1 is SQVTM and CDR2 is ANQGSEA. The CDR3 bases are TGCAGCGTGAATGGACAGGGAGTTTCCCGCTCCTTT. Residues: CSVNGQGVSRSF.

At least ten counts were recorded for this clonotype. The chain joins TRBV11-2 to TRBJ2-3, with 11 bases identical to TRBD2. Germline CDR1 SGHAT, CDR2 FQNNGV. The CDR3 spans 21 residues. V dropped 0 bases and J dropped 0; count of bases not matched to a gene: 14. CDR3 in amino acids: CASSLDLISGRARASTDTQYF. The CDR3 nucleotides are TGTGCCAGCAGCTTAGATCTAATTAGCGGGAGGGCCAGGGCTAGCACAGATACGCAGTATTTT.

CDR3 bases: TGTGCCAGCAGCCGTTATGGGACTAGCGGTTACGAGCAGTACTTC. It specifies CASSRYGTSGYEQYF. The chain couples TRBV6-5 to TRBJ2-7; 11 positions agree with TRBD2. The CDR3 has 15 residues. Per the germline V gene, CDR1 is MNHEY and CDR2 is SVGAGI. Trimming at V came to 6 bases and at J to 4 bases, leaving 8 bases not matched to a gene.